Sequencing of this T cell receptor (beta chain) was carried out in a study of blood T cell repertoires in COVID-19. Study as a whole: Acute and convalescent COVID-19 samples came from the United States, Italy and Spain.

Sequencing used immunoSEQ multiplex PCR; TCRdb keeps in-frame clones, though not all of them. The sample records 70,000 or so clones, 76% being singletons. The CDR3 covers 14 residues. The J segment lost 6 bases and the V segment lost 1 base, leaving 4 bases of the junction unmatched. Germline V gene lookup returns CDR1 MDHEN and CDR2 SYDVKM. Patients from Seattle were sampled longitudinally, starting during active infection. The sequenced sample was peripheral blood. The TCR sequence derives from a man aged 55 to 70 with COVID-19, enrolled during active disease. The chain carries TRBV28 and TRBJ1-1; 8 nucleotides line up with TRBD1. CDR3 protein: CASSLFTGGSEAFF. The CDR3 nucleotides read TGTGCCAGCAGTTTATTTACAGGGGGTTCTGAAGCTTTCTTT.